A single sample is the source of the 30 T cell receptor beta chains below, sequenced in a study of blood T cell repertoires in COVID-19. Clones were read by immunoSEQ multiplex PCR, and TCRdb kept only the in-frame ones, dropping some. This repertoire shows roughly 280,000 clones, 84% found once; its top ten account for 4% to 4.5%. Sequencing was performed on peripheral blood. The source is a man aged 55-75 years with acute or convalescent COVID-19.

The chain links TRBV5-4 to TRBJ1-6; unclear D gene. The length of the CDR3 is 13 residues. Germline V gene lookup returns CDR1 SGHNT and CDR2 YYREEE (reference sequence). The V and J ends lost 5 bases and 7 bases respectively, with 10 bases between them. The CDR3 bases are TGTGCCAGCAGAGGCGGTCCGAATTCACCCCTCCACTTT. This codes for CASRGGPNSPLHF.

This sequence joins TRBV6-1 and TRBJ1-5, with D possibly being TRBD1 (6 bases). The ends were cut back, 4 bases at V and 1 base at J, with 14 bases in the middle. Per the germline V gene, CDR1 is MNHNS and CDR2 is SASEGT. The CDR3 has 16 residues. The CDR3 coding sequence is TGTGCCAGCAGTGGCGGACCGGGACAAAGCAATCAGCCCCAGCATTTT. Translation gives CASSGGPGQSNQPQHF.

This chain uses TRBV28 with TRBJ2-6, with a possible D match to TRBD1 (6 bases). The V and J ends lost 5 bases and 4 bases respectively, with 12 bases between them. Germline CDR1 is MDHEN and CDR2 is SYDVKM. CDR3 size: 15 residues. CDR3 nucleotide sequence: TGTGCCAGCAGTGTCGCAGGGGCCGGGGCCAACGTCCTGACTTTC. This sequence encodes CASSVAGAGANVLTF.

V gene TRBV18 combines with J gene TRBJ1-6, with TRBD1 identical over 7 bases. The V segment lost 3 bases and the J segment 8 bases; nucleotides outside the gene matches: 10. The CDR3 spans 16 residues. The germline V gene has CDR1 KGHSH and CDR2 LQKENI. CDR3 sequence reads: CASSPLGQGEYSPLHF. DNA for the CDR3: TGTGCCAGCTCACCCCTTGGGCAGGGGGAATATTCACCCCTCCACTTT.

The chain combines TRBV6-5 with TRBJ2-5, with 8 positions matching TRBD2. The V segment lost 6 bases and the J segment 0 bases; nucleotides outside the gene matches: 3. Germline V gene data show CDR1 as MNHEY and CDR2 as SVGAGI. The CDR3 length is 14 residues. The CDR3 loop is CASRRLAHQETQYF. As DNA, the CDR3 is TGTGCCAGCAGGCGACTAGCGCACCAAGAGACCCAGTACTTC.

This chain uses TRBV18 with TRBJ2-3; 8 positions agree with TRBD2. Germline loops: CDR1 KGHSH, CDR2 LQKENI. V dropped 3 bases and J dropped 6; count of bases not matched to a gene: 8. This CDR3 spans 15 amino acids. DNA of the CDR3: TGTGCCAGCTCACCCGGACTAGCTATAGGCGATACGCAGTATTTT. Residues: CASSPGLAIGDTQYF.

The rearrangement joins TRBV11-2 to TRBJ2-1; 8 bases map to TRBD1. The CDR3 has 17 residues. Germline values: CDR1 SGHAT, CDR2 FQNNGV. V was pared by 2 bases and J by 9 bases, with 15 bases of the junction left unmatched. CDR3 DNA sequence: TGTGCCAGCAGCTTAAATGGGCAGGGGGCGCGAGGGGGTGAGCAGTTCTTC. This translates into CASSLNGQGARGGEQFF.

CDR3 residues: CASSRRSSGGLDTQYF. CDR3 sequence (DNA): TGTGCCAGCAGCCGAAGATCTAGCGGGGGGCTAGATACGCAGTATTTT. V gene TRBV11-2 combines with J gene TRBJ2-3; 11 nucleotides match TRBD2. J was trimmed by 5 bases and V by 5 bases; bases with no gene match: 9. Germline values: CDR1 SGHAT, CDR2 FQNNGV. This CDR3 contains 16 residues.

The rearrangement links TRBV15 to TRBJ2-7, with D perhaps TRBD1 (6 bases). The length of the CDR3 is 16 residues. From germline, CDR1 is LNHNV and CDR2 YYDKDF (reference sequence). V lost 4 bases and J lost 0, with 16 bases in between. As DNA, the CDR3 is TGTGCCACCAGCAATAGGGGGTCGAACCCCTCCTACGAGCAGTACTTC. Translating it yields CATSNRGSNPSYEQYF. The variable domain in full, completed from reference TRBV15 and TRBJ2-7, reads DAMVIQNPRYQVTQFGKPVTLSCSQTLNHNVMYWYQQKSSQAPKLLFHYYDKDFNNEADTPDNFQSRRPNTSFCFLDIRSPGLGDTAMYLCATSNRGSNPSYEQYFGPGTRLTVT.

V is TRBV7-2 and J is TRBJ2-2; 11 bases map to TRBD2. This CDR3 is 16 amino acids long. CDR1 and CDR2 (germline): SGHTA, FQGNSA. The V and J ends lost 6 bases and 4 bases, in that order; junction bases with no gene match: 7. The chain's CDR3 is CASSGGLAGGTGELFF. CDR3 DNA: TGTGCCAGCAGTGGGGGGCTAGCGGGAGGCACCGGGGAGCTGTTTTTT.

The CDR3 here is CASSVEASPLYNEQFF. In nucleotides, the CDR3 is TGTGCCAGCAGCGTAGAGGCTAGCCCTCTATACAATGAGCAGTTCTTC. V usage is TRBV9 and J usage is TRBJ2-1, with D perhaps TRBD2 (5 bases). V lost 0 bases and J 4 bases, leaving 14 bases between the germline ends. CDR1 SGDLS and CDR2 YYNGEE come from the germline V gene. The CDR3 has 16 amino acids.

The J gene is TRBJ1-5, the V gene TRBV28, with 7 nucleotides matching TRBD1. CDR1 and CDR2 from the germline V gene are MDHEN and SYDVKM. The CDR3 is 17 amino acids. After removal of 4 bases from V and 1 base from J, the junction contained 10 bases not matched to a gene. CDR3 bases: TGTGCCAGCAGTTCCTCCCGTACAGGGGCAAGCAATCAGCCCCAGCATTTT. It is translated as CASSSSRTGASNQPQHF. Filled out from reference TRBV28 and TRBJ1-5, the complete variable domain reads DVKVTQSSRYLVKRTGEKVFLECVQDMDHENMFWYRQDPGLGLRLIYFSYDVKMKEKGDIPEGYSVSREKKERFSLILESASTNQTSMYLCASSSSRTGASNQPQHFGDGTRLSIL.

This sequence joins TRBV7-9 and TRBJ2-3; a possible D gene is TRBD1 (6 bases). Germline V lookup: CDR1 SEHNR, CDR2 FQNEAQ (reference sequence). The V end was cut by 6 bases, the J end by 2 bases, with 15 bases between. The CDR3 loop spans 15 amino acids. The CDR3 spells CASRQNMGHTDTQYF. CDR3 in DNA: TGTGCCAGCAGACAGAATATGGGACACACAGATACGCAGTATTTT.

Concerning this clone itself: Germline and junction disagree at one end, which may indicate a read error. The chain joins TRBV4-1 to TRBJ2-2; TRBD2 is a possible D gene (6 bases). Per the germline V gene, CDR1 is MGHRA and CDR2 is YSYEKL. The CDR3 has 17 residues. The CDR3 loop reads CASSKDISGDNTGELFF. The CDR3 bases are TGCGCCAGCAGCAAAGACATATCGGGAGACAACACCGGGGAGCTGTTTTTT.

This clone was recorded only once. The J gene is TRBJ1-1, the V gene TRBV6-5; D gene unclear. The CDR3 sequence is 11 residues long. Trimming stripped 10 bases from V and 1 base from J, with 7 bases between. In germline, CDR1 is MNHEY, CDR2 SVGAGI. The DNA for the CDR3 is TGTGCCACCTCGGGGAACACTGAAGCTTTCTTT. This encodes CATSGNTEAFF.

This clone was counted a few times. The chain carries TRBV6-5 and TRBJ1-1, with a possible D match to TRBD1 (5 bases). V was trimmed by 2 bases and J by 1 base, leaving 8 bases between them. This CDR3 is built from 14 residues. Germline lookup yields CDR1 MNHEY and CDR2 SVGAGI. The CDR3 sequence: CASSYIDRNTEAFF. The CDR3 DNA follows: TGTGCCAGCAGTTACATAGACAGGAACACTGAAGCTTTCTTT.

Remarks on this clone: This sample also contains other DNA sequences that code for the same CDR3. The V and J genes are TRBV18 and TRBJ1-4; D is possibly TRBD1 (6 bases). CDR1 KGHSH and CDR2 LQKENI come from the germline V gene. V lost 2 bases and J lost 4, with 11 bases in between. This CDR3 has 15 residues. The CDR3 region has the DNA TGTGCCAGCTCACCAAGGGGGACCGGTAATGAAAAACTGTTTTTT. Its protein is CASSPRGTGNEKLFF.

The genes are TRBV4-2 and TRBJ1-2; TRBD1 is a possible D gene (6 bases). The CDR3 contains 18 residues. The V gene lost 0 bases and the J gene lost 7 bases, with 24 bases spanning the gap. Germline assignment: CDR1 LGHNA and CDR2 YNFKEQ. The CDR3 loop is CASSQDRRGQTLVVGYTF. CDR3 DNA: TGTGCCAGCAGCCAAGATCGGCGGGGGCAGACCCTAGTGGTTGGCTACACCTTC.

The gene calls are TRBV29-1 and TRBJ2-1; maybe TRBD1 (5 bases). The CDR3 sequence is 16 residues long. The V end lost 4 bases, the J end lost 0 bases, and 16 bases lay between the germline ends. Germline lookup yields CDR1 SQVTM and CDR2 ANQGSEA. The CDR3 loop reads CSVVRAQGSSYNEQFF. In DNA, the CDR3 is TGCAGCGTTGTCAGGGCCCAGGGAAGCTCCTACAATGAGCAGTTCTTC.

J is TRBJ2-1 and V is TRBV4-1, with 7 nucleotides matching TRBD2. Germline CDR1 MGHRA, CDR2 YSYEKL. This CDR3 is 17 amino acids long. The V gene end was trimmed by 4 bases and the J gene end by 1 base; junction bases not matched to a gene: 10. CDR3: CASSPYTGGASYNEQFF. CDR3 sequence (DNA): TGCGCCAGCAGCCCTTATACGGGGGGAGCATCCTACAATGAGCAGTTCTTC.

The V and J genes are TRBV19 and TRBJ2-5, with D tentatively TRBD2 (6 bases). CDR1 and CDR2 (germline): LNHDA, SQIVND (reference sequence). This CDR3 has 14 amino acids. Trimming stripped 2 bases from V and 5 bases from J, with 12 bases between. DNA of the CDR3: TGTGCCAGTAGTATAATGGCGGGGTTGGAGACCCAGTACTTC. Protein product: CASSIMAGLETQYF.

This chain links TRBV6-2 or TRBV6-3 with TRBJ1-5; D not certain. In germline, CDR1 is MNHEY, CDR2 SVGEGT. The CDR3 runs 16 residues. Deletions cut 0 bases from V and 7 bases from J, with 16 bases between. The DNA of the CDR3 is TGTGCCAGCAGTTACTCGACCCTTACCGGGGTCCAGCCCCAGCATTTT. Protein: CASSYSTLTGVQPQHF.

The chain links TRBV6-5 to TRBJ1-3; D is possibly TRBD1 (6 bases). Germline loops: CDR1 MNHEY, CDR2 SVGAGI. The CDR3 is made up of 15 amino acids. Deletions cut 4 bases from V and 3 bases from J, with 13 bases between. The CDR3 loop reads CASSSGQTIGNTIYF. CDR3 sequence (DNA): TGTGCCAGCAGTTCGGGACAAACCATTGGAAACACCATATATTTT.

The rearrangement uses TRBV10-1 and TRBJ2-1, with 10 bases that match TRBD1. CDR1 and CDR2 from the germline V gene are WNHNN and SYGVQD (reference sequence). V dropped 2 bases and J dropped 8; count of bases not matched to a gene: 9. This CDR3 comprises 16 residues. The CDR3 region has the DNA TGCGCCAGCAGTGAGAACCCCGGGACAGGGGTTTATGAGCAGTTCTTC. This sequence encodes CASSENPGTGVYEQFF.

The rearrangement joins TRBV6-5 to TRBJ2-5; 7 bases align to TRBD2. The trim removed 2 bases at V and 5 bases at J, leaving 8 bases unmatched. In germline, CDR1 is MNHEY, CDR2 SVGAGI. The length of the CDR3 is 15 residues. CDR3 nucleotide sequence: TGTGCCAGCAGTTACGGGGCGGGAGAGTTTGAGACCCAGTACTTC. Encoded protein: CASSYGAGEFETQYF.

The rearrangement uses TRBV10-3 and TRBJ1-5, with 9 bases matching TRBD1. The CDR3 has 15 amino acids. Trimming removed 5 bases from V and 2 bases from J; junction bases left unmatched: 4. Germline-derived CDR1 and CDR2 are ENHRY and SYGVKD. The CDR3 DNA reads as TGTGCCATCAGTACAGGGGGCGTGGGCAATCAGCCCCAGCATTTT. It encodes CAISTGGVGNQPQHF.

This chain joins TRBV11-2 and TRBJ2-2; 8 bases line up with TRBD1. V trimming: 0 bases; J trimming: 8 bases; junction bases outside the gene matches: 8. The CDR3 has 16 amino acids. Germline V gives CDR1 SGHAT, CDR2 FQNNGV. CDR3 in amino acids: CASSLDPGGASGELFF. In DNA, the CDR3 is TGTGCCAGCAGCTTAGACCCAGGGGGCGCATCTGGGGAGCTGTTTTTT. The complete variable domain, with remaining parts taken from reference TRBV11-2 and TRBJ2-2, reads EAGVAQSPRYKIIEKRQSVAFWCNPISGHATLYWYQQILGQGPKLLIQFQNNGVVDDSQLPKDRFSAERLKGVDSTLKIQPAKLEDSAVYLCASSLDPGGASGELFFGEGSRLTVL.

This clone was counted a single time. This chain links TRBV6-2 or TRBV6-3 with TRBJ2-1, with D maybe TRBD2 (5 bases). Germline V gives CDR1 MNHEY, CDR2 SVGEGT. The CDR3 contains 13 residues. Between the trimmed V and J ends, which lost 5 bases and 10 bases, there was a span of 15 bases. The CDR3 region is CASSKPPSGEQFF. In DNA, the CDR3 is TGTGCCAGCAGTAAGCCCCCATCGGGGGAGCAGTTCTTC.

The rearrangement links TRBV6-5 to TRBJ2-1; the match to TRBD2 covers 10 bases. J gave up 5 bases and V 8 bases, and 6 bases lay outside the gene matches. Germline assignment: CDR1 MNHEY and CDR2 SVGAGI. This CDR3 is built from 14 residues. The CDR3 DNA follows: TGTGCCAGCTACTCCGGGACTAGCGACAATGAGCAGTTCTTC. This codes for CASYSGTSDNEQFF.

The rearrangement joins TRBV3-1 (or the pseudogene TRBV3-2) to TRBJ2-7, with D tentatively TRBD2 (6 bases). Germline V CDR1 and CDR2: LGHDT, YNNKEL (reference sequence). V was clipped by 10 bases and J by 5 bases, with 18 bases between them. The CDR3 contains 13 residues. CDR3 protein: CATEHGSLDEQYF. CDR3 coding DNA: TGTGCCACCGAACACGGGAGTCTCGACGAGCAGTACTTC.